The next 4 T cell receptor beta chains were all read from a single sample in a study of T cell repertoires in cytomegalovirus infection. From the reads, TCRdb called clonotypes with MiXCR, one entry per CDR3 protein. The sample lists approximately 97,000 distinct CDR3 sequences, about 15% occurring once. What was sequenced was PBMCs. These receptors all come from a human donor in good health (CMV status not recorded). Some clones in this sample may be carry-over from other donors' samples.

This clonotype was seen more than once but under ten times. The rearrangement joins TRBV12-3 or TRBV12-4 to TRBJ1-2, with a weak D call TRBD1 (5 bases). The length of the CDR3 is 16 residues. V was clipped by 6 bases and J by 0 bases, with 17 bases between them. The CDR3 DNA sequence: TGTGCCAGCAGCCCAGGAAGCGGGGCGGCTAACTATGGCTACACCTTC. It yields the protein CASSPGSGAANYGYTF.

This clonotype turned up a few times. V usage is TRBV25-1 and J usage is TRBJ2-6; 7 nucleotides match TRBD2. The germline V gene encodes CDR1 MGHDK and CDR2 SYGVNS. The CDR3 runs 15 residues. V dropped 6 bases and J dropped 3; count of bases not matched to a gene: 5. DNA for the CDR3: TGTGCCAGCAGGGGGGGGATGTTTGGGGCCAACGTCCTGACTTTC. It yields the protein CASRGGMFGANVLTF.

This clonotype was counted ten times or more. This rearrangement joins TRBV7-2 to TRBJ1-2, with D hard to call. V was shortened by 0 bases and J by 4 bases, with 9 bases between the two germline ends. The CDR3 is 14 residues long. Germline V gives CDR1 SGHTA, CDR2 FQGNSA. For the CDR3, the DNA is TGTGCCAGCAGCTTAGCAGCAGTTACCTATGGCTACACCTTC. Translating gives CASSLAAVTYGYTF.

This clonotype was seen only a few times. The V gene is TRBV25-1, the J gene TRBJ2-6, with 7 bases matching TRBD2. The V and J ends lost 1 base and 4 bases, in that order; junction bases with no gene match: 4. The CDR3 loop spans 16 amino acids. CDR1 is MGHDK, CDR2 SYGVNS, per germline. The CDR3 DNA reads TGTGCCAGCAGTGAATGGGAGGGCGCCGGGGCCAACGTCCTGACTTTC. As protein: CASSEWEGAGANVLTF. Full variable domain (outside the CDR3, taken from reference TRBV25-1 and TRBJ2-6): EADIYQTPRYLVIGTGKKITLECSQTMGHDKMYWYQQDPGMELHLIHYSYGVNSTEKGDLSSESTVSRIRTEHFPLTLESARPSHTSQYLCASSEWEGAGANVLTFGAGSRLTVL.